The present T cell receptor (beta chain) was sequenced within a study of blood T cell repertoires in COVID-19. Per germline, CDR1 MNHEY and CDR2 SMNVEV (reference sequence). The V end lost 2 bases, the J end lost 0 bases, and 17 bases lay between the germline ends. CDR3 length: 19 residues. Authors' methods: Amplification of reference gene primers provided the estimated nucleated cell counts. Profiling relied on immunoSEQ multiplex PCR, and the TCRdb table lists in-frame clones only, not all of them. V and J calls and clone size follow that table, whereas D and trimming were derived from the DNA. The repertoire holds some 370,000 clones, roughly 90% seen once, with about 7% in the top ten.

The TCR originated in a man younger than 35 with active or convalescent COVID-19. This chain joins TRBV27 and TRBJ1-6; D unclear. Input material: peripheral blood. CDR3 amino acids: CASSLISTGTSSYNSPLHF. The CDR3 DNA sequence: TGTGCCAGCAGTTTAATTAGTACGGGTACAAGCTCCTATAATTCACCCCTCCACTTT.